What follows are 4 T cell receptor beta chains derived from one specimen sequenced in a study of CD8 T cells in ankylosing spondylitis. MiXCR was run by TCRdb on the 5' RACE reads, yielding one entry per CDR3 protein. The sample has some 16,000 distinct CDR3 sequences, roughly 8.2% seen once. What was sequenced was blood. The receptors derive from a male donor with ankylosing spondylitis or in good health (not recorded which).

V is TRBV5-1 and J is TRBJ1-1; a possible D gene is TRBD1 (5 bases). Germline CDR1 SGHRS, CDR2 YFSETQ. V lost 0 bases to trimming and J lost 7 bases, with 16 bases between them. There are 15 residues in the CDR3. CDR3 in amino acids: CASSLVGRAKNEAFF. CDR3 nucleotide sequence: TGCGCCAGCAGCTTGGTGGGCAGGGCAAAAAATGAAGCTTTCTTT.

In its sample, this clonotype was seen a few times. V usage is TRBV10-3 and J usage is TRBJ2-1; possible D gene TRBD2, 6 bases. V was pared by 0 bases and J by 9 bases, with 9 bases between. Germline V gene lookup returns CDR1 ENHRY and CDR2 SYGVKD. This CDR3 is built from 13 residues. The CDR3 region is CAISESTSTEQFF. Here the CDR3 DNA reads TGTGCCATCAGTGAGTCCACTAGCACTGAGCAGTTCTTC.

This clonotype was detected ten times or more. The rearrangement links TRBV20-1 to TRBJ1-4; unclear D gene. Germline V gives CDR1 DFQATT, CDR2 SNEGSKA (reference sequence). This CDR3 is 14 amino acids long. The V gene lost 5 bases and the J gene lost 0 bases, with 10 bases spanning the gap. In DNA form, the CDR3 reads TGCAGTGCTCCCCACGTCGCAACTAATGAAAAACTGTTTTTT. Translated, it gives CSAPHVATNEKLFF.

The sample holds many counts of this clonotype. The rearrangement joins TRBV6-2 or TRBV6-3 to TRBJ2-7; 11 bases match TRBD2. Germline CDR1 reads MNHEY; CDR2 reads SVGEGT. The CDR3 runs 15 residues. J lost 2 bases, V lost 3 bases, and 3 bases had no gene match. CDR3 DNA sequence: TGTGCCAGCAGTTATCAGGGACTAGCGGCCTACGAGCAGTACTTC. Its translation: CASSYQGLAAYEQYF.